This TCR beta chain was recovered during a study of T cells in Graves' hyperthyroidism and ophthalmopathy (dated by TCRdb to about 2019). At the level of the whole study: Peripheral blood samples were taken at the time of initial diagnosis, prior to any treatment. To identify distinguishing TCR V-J signatures, a discovery cohort of about 100 patients was used, comprising 43 with Graves' ophthalmopathy and 55 to 65 with stable Graves' hyperthyroidism. Whether ophthalmopathy could be predicted prospectively was tested in an independent validation cohort made up of roughly 20 hyperthyroidism patients plus 17 patients who later progressed to ophthalmopathy. The roughly 99 discovery patients were divided at random into training and test sets in a 7:3 ratio. Thyroid tissue and blood T-cell repertoires from over 5 Graves' hyperthyroidism patients were also compared in the study. Once sampling was done, hyperthyroidism patients were given methimazole at a starting dose of 30 mg daily, whereas ophthalmopathy patients were given high-dose intravenous methylprednisolone. The paper reports TCR Vbeta CDR3 sequencing of roughly 140 peripheral blood samples: under 45 ophthalmopathy, 75 to 80 hyperthyroidism and around 17 progressor patients.

TCR beta CDR3 regions were amplified from RNA transcripts. A first-round RT-PCR of the TCR CDR3 used the HTBI primer set with the Qiagen OneStep RT-PCR kit. A second multiplex PCR round built the libraries, followed by size selection and purification. Sequencing of the libraries was done on an Illumina HiSeq2000 using paired-end 100 bp reads. As for the authors' bioinformatics: SOAPnuke was used to process the raw data, removing reads that contained adapters or uncalled bases, had a mean Phred below 15, or lacked an exact match to the constant primer or identifier. High-quality paired reads were merged using COPE v1.2.5, and each unique nucleotide sequence was defined as a clonotype. MiTCR v1.1 was used to align the clonotypes against IMGT TRBV, TRBD and TRBJ reference segments. Only V-J combinations with frequency above 0.0001, covering 99.2% of repertoires, were analysed. The TCS score was defined as the ratio of F50 (clonal expansion) to E x V (chaos), calculated using BLOSUM62-based TCRdist between CDR3 peptides within each V-J. Welch's t-statistics and random forest reduced 514 V-J features to roughly 13, which were used in a naive Bayes classifier (R e1071). Using fastp trimming at Q25 and MiXCR clonotype assembly, TCRdb reanalyzed the public sequencing data and kept in-frame beta chains. Rows merge per CDR3 protein into single entries with the most common DNA and genes. The V and J calls and clone size come from TCRdb's table, not from the authors' own analysis. Recorded for this sample are approximately 400,000 distinct CDR3 sequences; about 25% of them occurred a single time. The ten largest clones capture 70% to 75% of the sample.

General findings and caveats noted by the study authors: Most expanded thyroid clonotypes (frequency above 0.001) were also detected in blood, suggesting blood repertoires may reflect thyroid immune responses. Sample size was not statistically predetermined, and investigators were not blinded to group allocation. In validation, progression to ophthalmopathy was predicted by the model with almost 71% sensitivity and 72% to 85% specificity, a median of roughly 6.4 months before onset. Ophthalmopathy was separated from stable hyperthyroidism by a 13 V-J signature model, with approximately 85% sensitivity and roughly 81% specificity obtained in cross-validation and 80%/75% obtained in testing.

The CDR3 has 15 amino acids, counting the end cysteine and phenylalanine. Of all the DNA, just the CDR3 is kept, 45 bases in frame from base 1. CDR1 and CDR2, per the germline V gene, are SNHLY and FYNNEI. V drops 6 bases and J drops 4 bases, leaving 17 bases in between. Stable Graves' hyperthyroidism was defined as no progression to ophthalmopathy during 18 months of follow-up. Hyperthyroidism patients were aged 18 to 65 years and newly diagnosed, with disease duration of less than 2 months. Any patient with an uncontrolled infection, another autoimmune disease, pregnancy or lactation was excluded. Diagnoses relied on clinical symptoms, serum thyroxine and TRAb, thyroid ultrasound and orbital computed tomography. PBMCs were isolated from about 9 ml of fresh peripheral blood by Ficoll-Paque density gradient centrifugation. Total RNA was extracted using Trizol reagent, and RNA quality was assessed on an Agilent 2100 Bioanalyzer.

Concerning this clonotype itself: What this receptor recognizes is not known. No much larger clonotype is one base removed from it; base qualities were not supplied.

This sequence originates from a man between 45 and 60 years old with Graves' hyperthyroidism. Material: blood. The sequence joins TRBV2 to TRBJ2-3, with no confident D gene call. For the CDR3, the sequence is CASSARRVGADTQYF. The nucleotide sequence is given as TGTGCCAGCAGCGCTAGACGGGTTGGGGCAGATACGCAGTATTTT.